One and the same sample provided the 25 T cell receptor beta chains below, sequenced in a study of cytomegalovirus exposure and HLA in healthy donors. 60 Vbeta and 13 Jbeta primers were used in PCR. Assay: immunoSEQ multiplex PCR; the TCRdb copy retains only in-frame clones and omits some. In the table there are about 160,000 clones, around 80% of which are singletons. Sequences were obtained from PBMCs. The receptors come from a man between 50 and 59 years old in good health and CMV-seropositive.

In its sample, this clone was seen a few times. This chain links TRBV27 with TRBJ2-3; TRBD2 matches at 7 bases. Looked up from germline, CDR1 is MNHEY and CDR2 is SMNVEV (reference sequence). This CDR3 has 14 amino acids. The V gene end was trimmed by 8 bases and the J gene end by 1 base; junction bases not matched to a gene: 6. In DNA, the CDR3 is TGTGCCAGCTGCTCGGCGGGGGGCACAGATACGCAGTATTTT. Translating gives CASCSAGGTDTQYF.

This sequence joins TRBV11-3 and TRBJ2-3; D is uncertain. Between the trimmed V and J ends, which lost 1 base and 2 bases, there was a span of 7 bases. This CDR3 has 14 residues. In germline, CDR1 is SGHNT, CDR2 YENEEA. CDR3 amino acids: CASSLGAVTDTQYF. The CDR3 DNA follows: TGTGCCAGCAGCTTAGGAGCTGTCACAGATACGCAGTATTTT.

The chain links TRBV19 to TRBJ2-5; D might be TRBD2 (6 bases). The CDR3 sequence is 13 residues long. CDR1 is LNHDA, CDR2 SQIVND, per germline (reference sequence). V was trimmed by 4 bases and J by 2 bases, leaving 8 bases between them. The CDR3 is CASSRRGQETQYF. CDR3 bases: TGTGCCAGTAGTAGGAGGGGACAAGAGACCCAGTACTTC.

This clone was seen only once. A read error may be the cause here, since a much bigger clone is one base away. The rearrangement links TRBV27 to TRBJ1-1; tentatively, D is TRBD1 (6 bases). CDR3 size: 13 residues. V lost 5 bases to trimming and J lost 0 bases, with 7 bases between them. The germline V gene encodes CDR1 MNHEY and CDR2 SMNVEV (reference sequence). CDR3 DNA sequence: TGTGCCAGCAGTGACAGGATGAACACTGAAGCTTTCTTT. This sequence encodes CASSDRMNTEAFF.

The chain joins TRBV7-7 to TRBJ2-7, with TRBD2 as a possible D gene (6 bases). From germline, CDR1 is SSHAT and CDR2 FNYEAQ (reference sequence). The length of the CDR3 is 14 residues. CDR3 region: CASSTWRGPYEQYV. CDR3 bases: TGTGCTAGCAGCACTTGGCGGGGCCCCTACGAGCAGTACGTC.

This chain joins TRBV19 and TRBJ2-3; 10 bases map to TRBD1. The CDR3 extends over 17 amino acids. Germline CDR1 reads LNHDA; CDR2 reads SQIVND (reference sequence). The V segment lost 5 bases and the J segment 4 bases; nucleotides outside the gene matches: 12. Written as DNA, the CDR3 is TGTGCCAGTAGTGTGGATGGGACAGGGGAGTTTGCAGATACGCAGTATTTT. Protein: CASSVDGTGEFADTQYF.

The V and J genes are TRBV9 and TRBJ1-2; perhaps TRBD1 as D (5 bases). This CDR3 region has 15 residues. Trimming took off 0 bases at V and 4 bases at J, with 13 bases between the two ends. Germline V CDR1 and CDR2: SGDLS, YYNGEE. CDR3 sequence reads: CASSVATGVGYGYTF. The CDR3, as DNA: TGTGCCAGCAGCGTAGCTACGGGGGTTGGCTATGGCTACACCTTC.

The rearrangement links TRBV19 to TRBJ1-1, with D maybe TRBD1 (5 bases). Germline lookup yields CDR1 LNHDA and CDR2 SQIVND (reference sequence). Trimming left V 7 bases short and J 6 bases short, with 12 bases between. The CDR3 is made up of 12 amino acids. The chain's CDR3 is CASNRGYAEAFF. The CDR3 nucleotides are TGTGCCAGTAACCGGGGGTACGCTGAAGCTTTCTTT.

As DNA, the CDR3 is TGTGCCAGCAGCTCAGGGAGGCAGAGCAATCAGCCCCAGCATTTT. It specifies CASSSGRQSNQPQHF. The chain uses TRBV6-5 and TRBJ1-5; the D gene is possibly TRBD1 (5 bases). Trimming took 6 bases from V and 1 from J, leaving 13 bases between them. This CDR3 is 15 amino acids long. Germline V gives CDR1 MNHEY, CDR2 SVGAGI.

The rearrangement joins TRBV6-6 to TRBJ1-2, with 8 bases identical to TRBD1. Germline values: CDR1 MNHNY, CDR2 SVGAGI (reference sequence). Losses at the gene ends were 8 bases for V and 4 bases for J; bases not matched to a gene: 6. The CDR3 length is 13 residues. CDR3 amino acids: CASGATGAYGYTF. The CDR3 DNA reads TGTGCCAGCGGGGCGACAGGGGCCTATGGCTACACCTTC.

The V and J genes are TRBV9 and TRBJ2-1; D possibly corresponds to TRBD2 (7 bases). Germline assignment: CDR1 SGDLS and CDR2 YYNGEE. The CDR3 length is 15 residues. Trimming removed 4 bases at V and 7 bases at J, with 18 bases between. The CDR3 protein is CASSISSGGGNEQFF. The CDR3 DNA sequence: TGTGCCAGCAGCATCTCTAGCGGAGGGGGGAATGAGCAGTTCTTC.

The chain couples TRBV19 to TRBJ1-2, with 7 nucleotides matching TRBD1. CDR1 is LNHDA and CDR2 is SQIVND in the germline V gene (reference sequence). The V and J ends lost 6 bases and 4 bases, in that order; junction bases with no gene match: 5. The CDR3 loop spans 13 amino acids. The CDR3 coding sequence is TGTGCCAGTAGGCCGACAGGGACCTATGGCTACACCTTC. Protein product: CASRPTGTYGYTF.

The chain couples TRBV5-6 to TRBJ2-7; tentative D call: TRBD2 (6 bases). The length of the CDR3 is 14 residues. Germline-derived CDR1 and CDR2 are SGHDT and YYEEEE. Trimming shortened V by 4 bases and J by 2 bases, and 13 bases separated the two germline ends. CDR3 loop: CASSLEGNPYEQYV. The CDR3 bases are TGTGCCAGCAGCCTGGAGGGGAACCCCTACGAGCAGTACGTC.

This rearrangement joins TRBV7-2 to TRBJ1-2; TRBD1 is a possible D gene (6 bases). V lost 4 bases, J lost 12 bases, and 27 bases lay in between. In germline, CDR1 is SGHTA, CDR2 FQGNSA. This CDR3 is 16 amino acids long. The CDR3 region has the DNA TGTGCCAGCAGCTCTCGGGGGGGGCGCGGGTCAGGAGGCCACACCTTC. Residues: CASSSRGGRGSGGHTF.

The chain combines TRBV7-9 with TRBJ1-1; no definite D call. The CDR3 is 13 residues long. Deletions cut 2 bases from V and 2 bases from J, with 6 bases between. Germline lookup yields CDR1 SEHNR and CDR2 FQNEAQ (reference sequence). The CDR3, as DNA: TGTGCCAGCAGCTTAAGCTCAAACACTGAAGCTTTCTTT. Translated: CASSLSSNTEAFF.

This rearrangement joins TRBV10-2 to TRBJ2-6; TRBD1 agrees at 8 bases. Germline lookup yields CDR1 WSHSY and CDR2 SAAADI. The CDR3 has 18 residues. V was clipped by 7 bases and J by 0 bases; unmatched bases: 11. The CDR3 loop is CASTQGAGLGSGANVLTF. Written as DNA, the CDR3 is TGCGCCAGCACCCAGGGGGCAGGTCTGGGCTCTGGGGCCAACGTCCTGACTTTC.

J is TRBJ1-5 and V is TRBV7-8, with 7 nucleotides matching TRBD1. Germline V CDR1 and CDR2: SGHVS, FQNEAQ. The V and J ends lost 5 bases and 4 bases, in that order; junction bases with no gene match: 5. The CDR3 loop spans 14 amino acids. CDR3 bases: TGTGCCAGCAGCCAAGGACAGGCTAATCAGCCCCAGCATTTT. This gives the protein CASSQGQANQPQHF.

The genes are TRBV5-1 and TRBJ1-1; D perhaps matches TRBD1 (5 bases). Germline CDR1 and CDR2: SGHRS and YFSETQ. The CDR3 covers 15 residues. The V end lost 0 bases, the J end lost 3 bases, and 12 bases lay between the germline ends. The CDR3 region is CASSLDPGVYTEAFF. The CDR3, as DNA: TGCGCCAGCAGCTTGGATCCGGGGGTCTACACTGAAGCTTTCTTT.

The chain couples TRBV5-1 to TRBJ2-5; 8 nucleotides match TRBD1. V shed 0 bases and J 5 bases; nucleotides not matched to a gene: 0. This CDR3 contains 13 residues. Germline CDR1 and CDR2: SGHRS and YFSETQ. CDR3 in amino acids: CASSLGQGETQYF. The CDR3 nucleotides read TGCGCCAGCAGCTTGGGACAGGGGGAGACCCAGTACTTC.

This sequence joins TRBV9 and TRBJ2-6; D perhaps matches TRBD2 (7 bases). The CDR3 totals 17 residues. The V gene lost 0 bases and the J gene lost 0 bases, with 10 bases spanning the gap. CDR1 SGDLS and CDR2 YYNGEE come from the germline V gene. The CDR3 reads CASSVGAGASGANVLTF. CDR3 DNA sequence: TGTGCCAGCAGCGTAGGGGCGGGGGCCTCTGGGGCCAACGTCCTGACTTTC.

This clone was detected a few times. This rearrangement joins TRBV4-1 to TRBJ2-1; 10 bases are shared with TRBD1. This CDR3 region has 16 residues. Germline V gene data show CDR1 as MGHRA and CDR2 as YSYEKL. Trimming removed 3 bases from V and 8 bases from J; junction bases left unmatched: 10. In DNA form, the CDR3 reads TGCGCCAGCAGCCAGGGGTGGACAGGGGGTTTCGATGAGCAGTTCTTC. Protein sequence: CASSQGWTGGFDEQFF.

DNA of the CDR3: TGTGCCAGCAGCCCCCGGGGAGTTTTGTACGAGCAGTACTTC. Its translation is CASSPRGVLYEQYF. The J gene is TRBJ2-7, the V gene TRBV14, with TRBD2 as a possible D gene (5 bases). CDR1 is SGHDN and CDR2 is FVKESK in the germline V gene. The CDR3 runs to 14 residues. Trimming pared 4 bases from V and 4 bases from J, leaving 14 bases between.

This clone was picked up one time. This rearrangement joins TRBV28 to TRBJ1-3; D call uncertain. Trimming took off 2 bases at V and 0 bases at J, with 5 bases between the two ends. Per the germline V gene, CDR1 is MDHEN and CDR2 is SYDVKM. The CDR3 extends over 14 amino acids. The CDR3 region has the DNA TGTGCCAGCAGTTTACAGATCTCTGGAAACACCATATATTTT. It specifies CASSLQISGNTIYF. The full variable domain, in which reference TRBV28 and TRBJ1-3 provide the parts outside the CDR3, is DVKVTQSSRYLVKRTGEKVFLECVQDMDHENMFWYRQDPGLGLRLIYFSYDVKMKEKGDIPEGYSVSREKKERFSLILESASTNQTSMYLCASSLQISGNTIYFGEGSWLTVV.

This clone was seen a handful of times. The rearrangement links TRBV6-1 to TRBJ2-5; TRBD2 matches 7 bases. The CDR3 contains 15 residues. The J segment lost 6 bases and the V segment lost 0 bases, leaving 7 bases of the junction unmatched. Germline V gene sequence: CDR1 MNHNS, CDR2 SASEGT. The CDR3: CASSEARGRLQTQYF. CDR3 nucleotide sequence: TGTGCCAGCAGTGAAGCGCGGGGGAGACTACAGACCCAGTACTTC.

The J gene is TRBJ1-2, the V gene TRBV6-6; D is unresolved. The germline V gene encodes CDR1 MNHNY and CDR2 SVGAGI (reference sequence). CDR3 length: 13 residues. Trimming removed 8 bases at V and 4 bases at J, with 14 bases between. CDR3 DNA: TGTGCCAGCCTTCCGGGGTTACGCTATGGCTACACCTTC. Its protein product is CASLPGLRYGYTF.